This T cell receptor beta chain came from a study of blood T cells in healthy people across ages. Study-wide points: Because donor CMV status was unknown, expanded clonotype changes were possibly confounded. Age advanced and TCR beta diversity per million T cells fell, roughly linearly. Unsorted PBMCs prevented conclusive naive versus antigen-experienced comparison.

There are 14 residues in the CDR3. V dropped 5 bases and J dropped 10; count of bases not matched to a gene: 12. CDR1 and CDR2 (germline): MNHEY, SVGAGI. Every donor contributed around 10 milliliters of peripheral blood by blood draw. This clonotype has only a few counts. Its antigen is not identified. Primers used in a second PCR of about 6 to 12 cycles were a sample-barcoded 5' primer and a J-beta primer mix. TCRdb fed the 5' RACE reads into MiXCR, producing one record per CDR3 protein. The data show about 640,000 distinct CDR3 sequences, with approximately 40% seen just once and around 30% held by the top ten.

The chain couples TRBV6-5 to TRBJ2-3; TRBD2 matches at 7 bases. The sequenced sample consisted of blood. The TCR was taken from a man older than 75 in good health. Here the CDR3 reads CASSANRDYLSQYF. The CDR3 DNA reads TGTGCCAGCAGTGCTAACCGGGACTACCTATCGCAGTATTTT.